This T cell receptor (beta chain) was captured in a study of monozygotic twins with inflammatory bowel disease. The CDR3 spans 15 residues. Germline V gene sequence: CDR1 SGHRS, CDR2 YFSETQ. General study results and limits: Those with IBD had lower TCRbeta diversity (inverse Simpson) than their healthy co-twins did. Fewer shared clonotypes with others were found in IBD patients than in healthy twins, especially with disease activity.

Using the 5' RACE reads, TCRdb records one entry per CDR3 protein without DNA. The listing contains 300,000 to 450,000 distinct CDR3 sequences. Concerning this clonotype itself: Antigen specificity is unknown.

The V and J genes are TRBV5-1 and TRBJ1-1; without DNA, the TCRdb call of TRBD1 cannot be checked. Specimen: blood. The sequence derives from a human donor with ulcerative colitis or Crohn's disease, or a healthy co-twin of an affected twin (not recorded which). CDR3 protein: CASSFQGASSTEAFF. The full variable domain, completed using reference TRBV5-1 and TRBJ1-1, is KAGVTQTPRYLIKTRGQQVTLSCSPISGHRSVSWYQQTPGQGLQFLFEYFSETQRNKGNFPGRFSGRQFSNSRSEMNVSTLELGDSALYLCASSFQGASSTEAFFGQGTRLTVV.